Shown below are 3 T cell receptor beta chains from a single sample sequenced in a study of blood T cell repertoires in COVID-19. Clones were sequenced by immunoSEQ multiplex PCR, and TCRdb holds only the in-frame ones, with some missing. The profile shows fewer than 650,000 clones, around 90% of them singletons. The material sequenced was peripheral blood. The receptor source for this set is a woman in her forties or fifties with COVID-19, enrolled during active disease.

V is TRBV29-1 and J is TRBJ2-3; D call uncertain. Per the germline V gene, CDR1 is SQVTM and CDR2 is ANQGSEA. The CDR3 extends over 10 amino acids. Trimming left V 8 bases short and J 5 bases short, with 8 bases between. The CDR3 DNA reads TGCAGCATGACGGGAGATACGCAGTATTTT. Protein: CSMTGDTQYF.

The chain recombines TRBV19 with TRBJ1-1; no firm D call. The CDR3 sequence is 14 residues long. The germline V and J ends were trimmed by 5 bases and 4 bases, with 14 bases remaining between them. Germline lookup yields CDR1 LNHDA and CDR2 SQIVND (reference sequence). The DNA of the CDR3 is TGTGCCAGTAGTTCCCCCCATAACGGCACTGAAGCTTTCTTT. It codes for CASSSPHNGTEAFF.

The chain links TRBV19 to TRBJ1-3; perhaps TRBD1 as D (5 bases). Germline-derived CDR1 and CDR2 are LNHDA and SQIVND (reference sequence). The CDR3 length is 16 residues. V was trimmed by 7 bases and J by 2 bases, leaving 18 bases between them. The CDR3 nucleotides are TGTGCCAGTACCGTCCTCGGGGAGGGGACTGGAAACACCATATATTTT. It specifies CASTVLGEGTGNTIYF.